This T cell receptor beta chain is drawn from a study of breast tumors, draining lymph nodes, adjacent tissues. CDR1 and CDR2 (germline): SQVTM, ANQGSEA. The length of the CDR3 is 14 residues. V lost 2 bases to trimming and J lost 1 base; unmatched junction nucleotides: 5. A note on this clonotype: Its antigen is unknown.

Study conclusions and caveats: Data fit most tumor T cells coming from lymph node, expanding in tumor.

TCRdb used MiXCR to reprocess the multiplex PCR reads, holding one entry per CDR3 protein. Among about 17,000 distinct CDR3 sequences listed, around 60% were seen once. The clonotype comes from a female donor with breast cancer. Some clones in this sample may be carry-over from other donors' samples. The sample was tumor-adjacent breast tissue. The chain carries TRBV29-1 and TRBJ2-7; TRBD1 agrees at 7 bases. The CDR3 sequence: CSVEFGDRSYEQYF. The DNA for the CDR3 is TGCAGCGTTGAATTCGGGGACAGATCCTACGAGCAGTACTTC.